A single TCR beta chain is shown here with its context. The antigen it recognizes is unknown. Base qualities were left out, and no much larger clone turns up one base away. This sample stems from a study of graft-versus-host responses after intestinal transplantation (dated by TCRdb to the early 2020s). Study-wide context: The transplants that recipients received were multivisceral, liver-intestinal, or isolated intestinal. Of the 20 to 25 intestinal transplant recipients enrolled in the cohort, one of whom was a retransplant, a few patients without pretransplant specimens were excluded. Alloreactive clones were identified by sequencing pre-transplant mixed lymphocyte reaction products and comparing them with unstimulated pre-transplant donor and recipient T cells. All recipients received anti-thymocyte globulin induction followed by maintenance tacrolimus and steroids for approximately 3 years. A peak of at least 4% donor T cells among recipient peripheral blood mononuclear cells was the definition used for donor T cell macrochimerism. Instead of going to the commercial service, samples from a few later patients were sequenced in-house on an Illumina MiSeq and processed with MiXCR. After intestinal transplantation, graft-versus-host and host-versus-graft alloreactive T cell clones in the graft, circulation and bone marrow were tracked using bulk TCR-beta CDR3 sequencing.

After removal of 6 bases from V and 0 bases from J, the junction retains 4 bases not matched to a gene. CDR1 is given as MNHEY and CDR2 as SVGAGI, both from the germline V gene. Including cysteine and phenylalanine, the CDR3 has 14 amino acids. Kept here is only the CDR3 DNA, which spans 42 bases and is read in frame from base 1. The time point label, read with the paper, signifies: cells obtained before transplantation from donor or recipient. CD3+CD4+ and CD3+CD8+ populations were FACS-sorted from unstimulated pre-transplant donor and recipient cells taken from spleen or lymph nodes. Overall results and qualifications from the work: Patients with donor T cell macrochimerism had high GvH to HvG T cell clonal ratios in their allografts. GvH clones were found in recipient bone marrow, and some of the GvH clones appeared earlier in ileal mucosa or blood, which is consistent with an intestinal mucosal origin. Conclusions were limited by the relatively low number and heterogeneity of intestinal transplant patients. Early after transplant, peak levels of circulating GvH clones were associated with declines in HvG clones.

Receptor amplification or capture employed the immunoSEQ multiplex PCR assay. For most patients, genomic DNA was isolated with the Qiagen DNeasy Blood and Tissue Kit and sent frozen to Adaptive Biotechnologies for TCR sequencing. High-throughput TCR-beta CDR3 sequencing of genomic DNA from most patients was performed by Adaptive Biotechnologies. From the authors' description of their analysis: Adaptive's ImmunoSEQ software supplied the TCR sequencing data for 18 patients, while MiXCR and VDJtools were used to process a few other patients. CD4 versus CD8 sorting errors were corrected by removing sequences found in both subsets at a frequency ratio below 5:1. CDR3 nucleotide sequences shared between donor and recipient were removed because the origin of such sequences could not be assigned. At least 2-fold expansion over unstimulated cells and a minimum CFSE-low frequency of 0.002% (template counts) or 0.001% (read counts) were required for clones to be classified as alloreactive. Mappable clones were those detected in sequenced pre-transplant spleen, lymph node, or MLR CFSE-low populations of the donor or recipient. Cumulative frequency of alloreactive clones was calculated as a percentage of all sequences weighted by copy number. TCRdb limited this immuneACCESS table to in-frame rearrangements with V and J called. A share of clones is missing; checked studies link under half to unresolved V genes, and the rest is unexplained. V, J and clone size were drawn from that table, and D and trimming were deduced from the DNA. For this sample the table gives tens of thousands of clones, of which roughly 90% were detected only once. Clones ranked in the top ten supply 6% to 9% of the sample.

The sequence derives from a human donor who was the organ donor for an intestinal transplant. The rearranged segments are TRBV6-5 and TRBJ1-1; 7 bases in between match TRBD1. The sequencing used unstimulated CD8+ T cells sorted from spleen or lymph node cells, collected before transplant. The DNA reads as follows: TGTGCCAGCAGCGCCAGGGGGATGAACACTGAAGCTTTCTTT. This translates into CASSARGMNTEAFF.